Listed below are T cell receptor beta chains from one sample, sequenced in a study of blood T cell repertoires in COVID-19. Clones were sequenced by immunoSEQ multiplex PCR, and TCRdb holds only the in-frame ones, with some missing. The sample has fewer than 350,000 clones; around 89% are singletons. Sequencing was performed on peripheral blood. These receptors were collected from a woman aged 25 to 45 with COVID-19, enrolled during active disease. Each CDR3 is given with its conserved first and last residue. A D gene is named only where the DNA matches it firmly. Rows give clone size only sometimes, using once, few, many, or a class for an expanded clone.

V,J,D,size,CDR3,DNA
TRBV5-5,TRBJ1-1,-,-,CASSPREVSLAFF,TGTGCCAGCAGCCCAAGGGAGGTCTCCCTAGCTTTCTTT
TRBV5-6,TRBJ2-5,-,-,CASSLARIGKETQYF,TGTGCCAGCAGCTTGGCGCGGATCGGTAAAGAGACCCAGTACTTC
TRBV6-5,TRBJ2-7,TRBD1,-,CASSRGQGYEQYF,TGTGCCAGCAGCCGCGGACAGGGCTACGAGCAGTACTTC
TRBV12-3/TRBV12-4,TRBJ1-2,TRBD1,-,CASSPGTDGYTF,TGTGCCAGCAGTCCCGGGACAGATGGCTACACCTTC
TRBV28,TRBJ1-1,-,-,CASSSPRSPNTEAFF,TGTGCCAGCAGTTCCCCCAGAAGTCCGAACACTGAAGCTTTCTTT
TRBV7-5,TRBJ1-1,-,-,CVRNPPRGDEAFF,TGTGTCAGAAACCCCCCTCGGGGGGACGAAGCTTTCTTT
TRBV4-2,TRBJ2-6,-,-,CASSQDGGLDGANVLTF,TGTGCCAGCAGCCAAGATGGCGGGCTCGATGGGGCCAACGTCCTGACTTTC
TRBV19,TRBJ1-5,-,-,CASSISGQPQHF,TGTGCCAGTAGTATTTCGGGTCAGCCCCAGCATTTT
TRBV15,TRBJ2-3,TRBD2,-,CATSRQPGLAGGSSTDTQYF,TGTGCCACCAGCAGACAGCCGGGACTAGCGGGGGGGAGTAGCACAGATACGCAGTATTTT
TRBV7-2,TRBJ1-5,TRBD1,-,CASSPEGAVSNQPQHF,TGTGCCAGCAGCCCAGAGGGGGCAGTTAGCAATCAGCCCCAGCATTTT
TRBV11-3,TRBJ2-3,TRBD2,-,CASLAGGLTDTQYF,TGTGCCAGCCTAGCGGGGGGACTCACAGATACGCAGTATTTT
TRBV7-6,TRBJ2-3,-,-,CASSLGLNTDTQYF,TGTGCCAGCAGCTTAGGACTTAACACAGATACGCAGTATTTT
TRBV5-1,TRBJ2-2,TRBD1,-,CASSLGILRTGKNTGELFF,TGCGCCAGCAGCCTTGGAATTCTACGGACAGGGAAAAACACCGGGGAGCTGTTTTTT
TRBV27,TRBJ2-3,TRBD2,-,CASSLSGEKGPGGGEGDTQYF,TGTGCCAGCAGTTTATCGGGAGAGAAAGGGCCCGGGGGGGGCGAAGGAGATACGCAGTATTTT
TRBV29-1,TRBJ1-2,-,-,CSVSEGGAGYTF,TGCAGCGTTTCCGAAGGGGGGGCCGGCTACACCTTC
TRBV7-9,TRBJ1-5,-,-,CASSSQGHNQPQHF,TGTGCCAGCAGCTCCCAGGGCCACAATCAGCCCCAGCATTTT
TRBV28,TRBJ2-5,-,-,CASSFPPTGKETQYF,TGTGCCAGCAGTTTCCCCCCGACCGGGAAAGAGACCCAGTACTTC
TRBV5-1,TRBJ2-2,-,once,CASSLVQGGTGELFF,TGCGCCAGCAGCTTGGTTCAGGGAGGCACCGGGGAGCTGTTTTTT
TRBV3-1/TRBV3-2,TRBJ2-5,-,-,CASSPKSRKETQYF,TGTGCCAGCAGCCCCAAATCGAGAAAGGAGACCCAGTACTTC
TRBV27,TRBJ1-3,-,-,CASSYPRPGNTIYF,TGTGCCAGCAGTTATCCCCGTCCCGGAAACACCATATATTTT
TRBV3-1/TRBV3-2,TRBJ2-1,TRBD2,-,CASSQGPSGIYEQFF,TGTGCCAGCAGCCAAGGGCCTAGCGGTATATATGAGCAGTTCTTC
TRBV5-1,TRBJ1-2,-,-,CASSLEGPGVYGYTF,TGCGCCAGCAGCTTGGAGGGACCAGGGGTCTATGGCTACACCTTC
TRBV12-3/TRBV12-4,TRBJ2-7,-,-,CASSSLREQYF,TGTGCCAGCAGTTCTTTGCGCGAGCAGTACTTC
TRBV5-5,TRBJ2-2,TRBD2,-,CASSLLRGGFAGELFF,TGTGCCAGCAGCCTTCTTCGGGGAGGGTTCGCCGGGGAGCTGTTTTTT
TRBV6-5,TRBJ2-5,TRBD2,-,CASSSGLAGGRETQYF,TGTGCCAGCAGTTCCGGACTAGCGGGGGGGCGGGAGACCCAGTACTTC
TRBV28,TRBJ1-2,-,-,CASSSLYGYTF,TGTGCCAGCAGTTCCCTCTATGGCTACACCTTC
TRBV7-2,TRBJ1-2,-,-,CASSLAAGPGGYTF,TGTGCCAGCAGCTTAGCGGCGGGGCCGGGGGGCTACACCTTC
TRBV15,TRBJ2-3,TRBD1,-,CATSRRQGRTDTQYF,TGTGCCACCAGCCGTAGACAGGGGCGCACAGATACGCAGTATTTT
TRBV6-1,TRBJ2-5,-,-,CASSEAGARQETQYF,TGTGCCAGCAGTGAAGCCGGTGCCCGCCAAGAGACCCAGTACTTC
TRBV6-2/TRBV6-3,TRBJ2-5,-,-,CASSYEAGTTQETQYF,TGTGCCAGCAGTTACGAGGCGGGGACGACCCAAGAGACCCAGTACTTC
TRBV5-4,TRBJ1-1,-,-,CASNSERDAEAFF,TGTGCCAGCAATTCGGAGCGGGACGCTGAAGCTTTCTTT
TRBV6-5,TRBJ2-1,TRBD2,-,CASSTTSGINEQFF,TGTGCCAGCAGCACGACTAGCGGTATCAATGAGCAGTTCTTC
TRBV6-5,TRBJ2-5,-,-,CASARQLQETQYF,TGTGCCAGCGCGAGGCAACTCCAAGAGACCCAGTACTTC
TRBV19,TRBJ2-3,TRBD2,few,CASSEGLLTDTQYF,TGTGCCAGTAGTGAGGGACTACTCACAGATACGCAGTATTTT
TRBV11-3,TRBJ2-2,TRBD2,-,CASSLTIAGAGELFF,TGTGCCAGCAGCTTGACTATAGCGGGGGCCGGGGAGCTGTTTTTT
TRBV7-2,TRBJ1-2,TRBD1,-,CASSPRQGALLSYTF,TGTGCCAGCAGCCCCCGGCAGGGGGCTCTTCTTAGCTACACCTTC
TRBV30,TRBJ2-6,TRBD1,-,CAWSTGVSGANVLTF,TGTGCCTGGAGTACAGGGGTATCTGGGGCCAACGTCCTGACTTTC
TRBV18,TRBJ2-5,TRBD2,-,CASSPQGLEETQYF,TGTGCCAGCTCACCTCAGGGACTAGAAGAGACCCAGTACTTC
TRBV3-1/TRBV3-2,TRBJ2-1,-,-,CASRAGLDEQFF,TGTGCCAGCAGGGCTGGCCTCGATGAGCAGTTCTTC
TRBV3-1/TRBV3-2,TRBJ2-7,TRBD1,-,CATSTGIYYEQYF,TGTGCCACCTCGACAGGGATCTACTACGAGCAGTACTTC
TRBV5-5,TRBJ1-2,TRBD1,-,CASSMRTGGDGYTF,TGTGCCAGCTCGATGAGGACAGGGGGCGATGGCTACACCTTC
TRBV5-1,TRBJ1-4,TRBD1,-,CASSEGQGATNEKLFF,TGCGCCAGCAGCGAGGGACAGGGGGCCACTAATGAAAAACTGTTTTTT
TRBV27,TRBJ1-1,-,once,CASSLRRMNTEAFF,TGTGCCAGCAGTTTAAGGCGGATGAACACTGAAGCTTTCTTT
TRBV27,TRBJ1-1,-,-,CASSSGLGTEAFF,TGTGCCAGCAGTTCGGGACTGGGCACTGAAGCTTTCTTT
TRBV14,TRBJ1-5,-,few,CASSQGGGRNQPQHF,TGTGCCAGCAGCCAAGGGGGAGGGAGGAATCAGCCCCAGCATTTT
TRBV19,TRBJ1-3,-,-,CASSTTSGSGNTIYF,TGTGCCAGTAGTACCACGTCGGGCTCTGGAAACACCATATATTTT
TRBV28,TRBJ1-5,TRBD1,-,CASRQGAQPQHF,TGTGCCAGCAGACAGGGGGCTCAGCCCCAGCATTTT
TRBV4-3,TRBJ2-7,-,few,CASSQRTRDEQYF,TGCGCCAGCAGCCAACGGACCAGGGACGAGCAGTACTTC
TRBV2,TRBJ1-4,TRBD1,-,CASSEGTGTEKLFF,TGTGCCAGCAGTGAAGGGACAGGGACTGAAAAACTGTTTTTT
TRBV11-2,TRBJ2-2,TRBD1,once,CASSPPVEGQGPPGELFF,TGTGCCAGCAGCCCCCCGGTGGAGGGACAGGGTCCACCGGGGGAGCTGTTTTTT
TRBV5-1,TRBJ1-3,-,few,CASSFDSFSGNTIYF,TGCGCCAGCAGCTTCGACAGTTTCTCTGGAAACACCATATATTTT
TRBV5-1,TRBJ2-1,-,-,CASSLGSPSLGEQFF,TGCGCCAGCAGCTTGGGGTCTCCCTCCCTCGGGGAGCAGTTCTTC
TRBV4-1,TRBJ1-5,TRBD1,-,CASSQAGTGSQPQHF,TGCGCCAGCAGCCAAGCCGGGACAGGGTCTCAGCCCCAGCATTTT
TRBV3-1/TRBV3-2,TRBJ1-1,-,-,CASSNTMNTEAFF,TGTGCCAGCAGCAACACAATGAACACTGAAGCTTTCTTT
TRBV27,TRBJ1-1,TRBD1,few,CASSYRTGSTEAFF,TGTGCCAGCAGTTATAGGACAGGGAGCACTGAAGCTTTCTTT
TRBV28,TRBJ2-3,TRBD1,-,CASSLTGGDTQYF,TGTGCCAGCAGTTTGACAGGGGGGGATACGCAGTATTTT
TRBV18,TRBJ2-2,TRBD1,once,CASSLGQLNTGELFF,TGTGCCAGCTCACTGGGACAGTTGAACACCGGGGAGCTGTTTTTT
TRBV6-5,TRBJ2-1,TRBD2,-,CASRATSGGSNEQFF,TGTGCCAGCAGGGCCACTAGCGGGGGGTCCAATGAGCAGTTCTTC
TRBV13,TRBJ1-3,-,-,CASGPTGSGNTIYF,TGTGCCAGCGGCCCGACAGGCTCTGGAAACACCATATATTTT
TRBV30,TRBJ1-4,-,-,CAWSVLGGTEKLFF,TGTGCCTGGAGTGTACTCGGAGGGACCGAAAAACTGTTTTTT